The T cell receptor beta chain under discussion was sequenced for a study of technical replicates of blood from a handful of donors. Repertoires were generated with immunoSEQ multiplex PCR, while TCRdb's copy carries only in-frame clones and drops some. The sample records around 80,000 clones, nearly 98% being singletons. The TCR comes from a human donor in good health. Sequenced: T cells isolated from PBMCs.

The CDR3: CASSGGTGVGTGELFF. The CDR3 DNA reads as TGTGCCAGCAGTGGTGGGACAGGGGTGGGAACCGGGGAGCTGTTTTTT. The gene calls are TRBV2 and TRBJ2-2, with 10 bases lining up with TRBD1. The CDR3 runs 16 residues. Germline trimming cut 4 bases from V and 5 bases from J; bases unmatched to any gene: 7. The germline gives CDR1 SNHLY, CDR2 FYNNEI.